This T cell receptor (beta chain) was identified in a study of response to subunit inactivated influenza vaccine. General study results and limits: Authors suggested seasonal influenza vaccinations each recruit few new T cells.

Comment on this clonotype: No antigen is known for it.

TCRdb re-derived calls from the RT-PCR reads in MiXCR, one entry per CDR3 protein. This table has about 520,000 distinct CDR3 sequences, 6% to 9% appearing once. The origin of this receptor is a man aged 45-69 years who received an inactivated influenza vaccine. Sequenced material: PBMCs from blood, taken around 25 months after vaccination.

This CDR3 is CASSPGLAGLTGELFF. CDR3 sequence (DNA): TGTGCCAGCAGCCCCGGGCTCGCGGGACTCACCGGGGAGCTGTTTTTT. The rearrangement joins TRBV4-2 to TRBJ2-2, with D possibly matching TRBD2 (6 bases). CDR1 and CDR2 (germline): LGHNA, YNFKEQ. V lost 4 bases, J lost 4 bases, and 16 bases lay in between. The CDR3 spans 16 residues.